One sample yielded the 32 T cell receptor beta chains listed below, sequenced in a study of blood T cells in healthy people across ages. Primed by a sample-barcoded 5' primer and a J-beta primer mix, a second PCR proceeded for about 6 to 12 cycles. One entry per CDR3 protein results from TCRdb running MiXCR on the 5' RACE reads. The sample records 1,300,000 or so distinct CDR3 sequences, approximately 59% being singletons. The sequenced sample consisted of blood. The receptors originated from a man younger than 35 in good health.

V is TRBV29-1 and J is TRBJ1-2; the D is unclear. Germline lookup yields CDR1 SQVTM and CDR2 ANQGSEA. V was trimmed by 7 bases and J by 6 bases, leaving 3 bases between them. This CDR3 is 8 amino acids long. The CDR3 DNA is TGCAGCGCCCATGGCTACACCTTC. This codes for CSAHGYTF. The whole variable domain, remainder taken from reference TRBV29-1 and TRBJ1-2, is SAVISQKPSRDICQRGTSLTIQCQVDSQVTMMFWYRQQPGQSLTLIATANQGSEATYESGFVIDKFPISRPNLTFSTLTVSNMSPEDSSIYLCSAHGYTFGSGTRLTVV.

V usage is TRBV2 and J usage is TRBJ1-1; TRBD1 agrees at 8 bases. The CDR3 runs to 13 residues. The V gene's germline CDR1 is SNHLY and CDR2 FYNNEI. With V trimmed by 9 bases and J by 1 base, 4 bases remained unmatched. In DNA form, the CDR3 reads TGTGCCAGAAGGACAGGGTCGAACACTGAAGCTTTCTTT. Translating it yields CARRTGSNTEAFF.

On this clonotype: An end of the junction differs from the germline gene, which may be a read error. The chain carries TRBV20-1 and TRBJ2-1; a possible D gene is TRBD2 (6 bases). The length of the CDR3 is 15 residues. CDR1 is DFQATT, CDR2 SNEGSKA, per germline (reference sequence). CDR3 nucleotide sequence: TGCAGTGCTAGAGATGCTTTCGGGCGCGGGAATGACCAGTTCTTC. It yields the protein CSARDAFGRGNDQFF.

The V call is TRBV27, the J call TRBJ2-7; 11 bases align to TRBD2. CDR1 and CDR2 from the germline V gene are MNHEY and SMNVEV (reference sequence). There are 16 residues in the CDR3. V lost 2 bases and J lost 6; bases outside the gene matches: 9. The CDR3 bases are TGTGCCAGCAGTTTAGGGTCGGGCCTAGCGGGGGGCGAGCAGTACTTC. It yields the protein CASSLGSGLAGGEQYF.

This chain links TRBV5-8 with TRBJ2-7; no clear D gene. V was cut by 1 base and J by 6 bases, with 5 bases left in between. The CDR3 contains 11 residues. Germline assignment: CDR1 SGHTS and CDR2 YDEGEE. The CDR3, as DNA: TGTGCCAGCAGCTTGACGAGCGAGCAGTACTTC. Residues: CASSLTSEQYF.

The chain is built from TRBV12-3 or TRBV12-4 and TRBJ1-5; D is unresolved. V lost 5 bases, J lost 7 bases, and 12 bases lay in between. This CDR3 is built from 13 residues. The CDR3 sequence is CASSRIYRQPQHF. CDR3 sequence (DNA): TGTGCCAGCAGTCGAATATATCGGCAGCCCCAGCATTTT.

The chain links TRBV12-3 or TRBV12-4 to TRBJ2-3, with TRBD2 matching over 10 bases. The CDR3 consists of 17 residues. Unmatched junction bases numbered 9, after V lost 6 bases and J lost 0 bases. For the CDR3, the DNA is TGTGCCAGCAGGCCTCGGGCTAGCGGGGGTAGCACAGATACGCAGTATTTT. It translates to CASRPRASGGSTDTQYF.

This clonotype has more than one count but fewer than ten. The CDR3 reads CASRRTVSYEQYF. CDR3 DNA sequence: TGTGCCAGCCGCCGGACGGTTTCCTACGAGCAGTACTTC. V is TRBV27 and J is TRBJ2-7; no reliable D call. Germline V gene data show CDR1 as MNHEY and CDR2 as SMNVEV (reference sequence). V lost 8 bases to trimming and J lost 1 base, with 12 bases between them. The CDR3 sequence is 13 residues long.

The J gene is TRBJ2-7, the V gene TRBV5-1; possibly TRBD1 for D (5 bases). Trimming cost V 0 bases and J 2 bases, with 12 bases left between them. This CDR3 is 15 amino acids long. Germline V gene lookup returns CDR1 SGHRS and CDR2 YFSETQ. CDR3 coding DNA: TGCGCCAGCAGCTTGGATACAGGTAATGCCTACGAGCAGTACTTC. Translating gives CASSLDTGNAYEQYF.

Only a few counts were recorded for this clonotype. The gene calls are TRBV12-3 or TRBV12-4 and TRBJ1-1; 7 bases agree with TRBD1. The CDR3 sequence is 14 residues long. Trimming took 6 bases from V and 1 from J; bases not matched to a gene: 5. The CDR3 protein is CASSTGVQNTEAFF. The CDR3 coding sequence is TGTGCCAGCAGCACAGGGGTCCAGAACACTGAAGCTTTCTTT.

The CDR3 here is CSAERFDEQFF. Written as DNA, the CDR3 is TGCAGTGCGGAAAGGTTCGATGAGCAGTTCTTC. The gene calls are TRBV20-1 and TRBJ2-1; D uncertain. Germline V CDR1 and CDR2: DFQATT, SNEGSKA (reference sequence). This CDR3 has 11 residues. With 6 bases removed from V and 8 bases from J, the gap between germline ends came to 11 bases.

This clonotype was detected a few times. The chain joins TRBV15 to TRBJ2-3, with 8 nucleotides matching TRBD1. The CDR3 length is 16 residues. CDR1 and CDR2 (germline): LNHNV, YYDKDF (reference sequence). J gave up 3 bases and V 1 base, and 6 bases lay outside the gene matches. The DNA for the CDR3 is TGTGCCACCAGCAGAGCCGGACAGGGAATGACAGATACGCAGTATTTT. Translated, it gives CATSRAGQGMTDTQYF.

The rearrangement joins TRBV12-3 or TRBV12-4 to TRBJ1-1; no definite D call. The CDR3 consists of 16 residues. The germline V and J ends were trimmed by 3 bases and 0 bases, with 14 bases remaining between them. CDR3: CASSFGTEVMNTEAFF. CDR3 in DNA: TGTGCCAGCAGTTTTGGTACAGAAGTCATGAACACTGAAGCTTTCTTT.

CDR3 DNA: TGCAGTGCTAGAGAGGTCAAGAACATTCAGTACTTC. This sequence encodes CSAREVKNIQYF. J is TRBJ2-4 and V is TRBV20-1; no clear D gene. The CDR3 is 12 amino acids. CDR1 is DFQATT and CDR2 is SNEGSKA in the germline V gene (reference sequence). V lost 0 bases to trimming and J lost 7 bases, with 7 bases between them.

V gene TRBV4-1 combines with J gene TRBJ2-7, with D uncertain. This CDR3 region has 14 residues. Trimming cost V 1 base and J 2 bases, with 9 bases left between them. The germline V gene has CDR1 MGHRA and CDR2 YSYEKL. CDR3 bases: TGCGCCAGCAGCCAAGGGTCGGACGCCTACGAGCAGTACTTC. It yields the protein CASSQGSDAYEQYF.

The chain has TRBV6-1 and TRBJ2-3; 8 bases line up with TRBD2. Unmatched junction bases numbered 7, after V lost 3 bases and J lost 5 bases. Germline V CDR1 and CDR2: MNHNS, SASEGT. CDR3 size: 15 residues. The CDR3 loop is CASSDRAGDGDTQYF. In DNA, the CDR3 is TGTGCCAGCAGTGATCGAGCGGGGGATGGAGATACGCAGTATTTT.

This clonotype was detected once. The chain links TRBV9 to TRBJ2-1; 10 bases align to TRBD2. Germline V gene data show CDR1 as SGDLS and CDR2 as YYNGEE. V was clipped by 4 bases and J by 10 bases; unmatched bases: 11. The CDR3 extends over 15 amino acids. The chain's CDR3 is CASSPSGGASIEQFF. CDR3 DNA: TGTGCCAGCAGCCCAAGCGGGGGGGCCTCAATAGAGCAGTTCTTC. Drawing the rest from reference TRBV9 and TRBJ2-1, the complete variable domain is DSGVTQTPKHLITATGQRVTLRCSPRSGDLSVYWYQQSLDQGLQFLIQYYNGEERAKGNILERFSAQQFPDLHSELNLSSLELGDSALYFCASSPSGGASIEQFFGPGTRLTVL.

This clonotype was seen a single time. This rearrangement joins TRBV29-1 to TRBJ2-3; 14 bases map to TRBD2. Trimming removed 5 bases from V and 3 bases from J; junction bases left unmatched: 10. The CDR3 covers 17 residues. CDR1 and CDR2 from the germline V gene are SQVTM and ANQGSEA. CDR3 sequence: CSVKIGTSGGVTDTQYF. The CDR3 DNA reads TGCAGCGTTAAAATCGGGACTAGCGGGGGAGTAACAGATACGCAGTATTTT.

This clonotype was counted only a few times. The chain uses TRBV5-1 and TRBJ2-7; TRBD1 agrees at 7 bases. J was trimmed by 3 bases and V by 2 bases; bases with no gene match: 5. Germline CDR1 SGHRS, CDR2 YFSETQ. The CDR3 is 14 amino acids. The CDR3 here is CASSFPDRDYEQYF. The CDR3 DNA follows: TGCGCCAGCAGCTTCCCTGACAGGGACTACGAGCAGTACTTC.

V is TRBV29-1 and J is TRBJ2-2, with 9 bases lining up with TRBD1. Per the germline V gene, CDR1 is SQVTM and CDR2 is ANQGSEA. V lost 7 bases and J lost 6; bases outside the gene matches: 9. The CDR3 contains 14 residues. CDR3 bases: TGCAGCGCGTTCGAACAGGGGGCGTCCGGGGAGCTGTTTTTT. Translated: CSAFEQGASGELFF.

In DNA form, the CDR3 reads TGTGCCAACTCGAGGGGACAAAACAATGAGCAGTTCTTC. This translates into CANSRGQNNEQFF. The chain combines TRBV13 with TRBJ2-1; possibly TRBD1 for D (6 bases). Trimming removed 10 bases from V and 5 bases from J, with 15 bases in between. The CDR3 sequence is 13 residues long. Germline loops: CDR1 PRHDT, CDR2 FYEKMQ (reference sequence).

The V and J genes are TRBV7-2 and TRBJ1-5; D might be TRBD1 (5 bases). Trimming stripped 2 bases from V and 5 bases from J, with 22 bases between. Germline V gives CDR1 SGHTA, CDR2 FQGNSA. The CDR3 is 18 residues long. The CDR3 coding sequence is TGTGCCAGCAGCTTATTCTCAGGGTCCGAGGGTTGGGATCAGCCCCAGCATTTT. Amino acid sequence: CASSLFSGSEGWDQPQHF.

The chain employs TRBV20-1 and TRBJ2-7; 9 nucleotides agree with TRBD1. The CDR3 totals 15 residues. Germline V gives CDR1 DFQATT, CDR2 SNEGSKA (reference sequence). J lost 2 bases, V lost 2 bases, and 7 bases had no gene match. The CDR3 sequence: CSARLTGTGTYEQYF. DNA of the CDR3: TGCAGTGCTAGACTAACCGGGACAGGGACCTACGAGCAGTACTTC.

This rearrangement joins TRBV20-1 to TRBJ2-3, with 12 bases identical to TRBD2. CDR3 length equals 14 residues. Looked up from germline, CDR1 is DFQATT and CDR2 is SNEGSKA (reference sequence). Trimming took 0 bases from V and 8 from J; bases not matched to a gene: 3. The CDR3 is CSAREPSGRGTQYF. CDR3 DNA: TGCAGTGCTAGAGAACCTAGCGGGAGGGGTACGCAGTATTTT.

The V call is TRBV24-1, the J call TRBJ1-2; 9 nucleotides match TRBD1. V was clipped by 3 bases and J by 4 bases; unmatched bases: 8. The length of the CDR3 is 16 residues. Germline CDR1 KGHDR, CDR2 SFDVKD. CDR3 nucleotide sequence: TGTGCCACCAGTGATGGCCGGGACAGGGATCTCTATGGCTACACCTTC. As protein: CATSDGRDRDLYGYTF.

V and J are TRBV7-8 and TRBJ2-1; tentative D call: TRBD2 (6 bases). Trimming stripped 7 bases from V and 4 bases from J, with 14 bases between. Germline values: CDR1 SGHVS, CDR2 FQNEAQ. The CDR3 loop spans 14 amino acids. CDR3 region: CASTDGGLYNEQFF. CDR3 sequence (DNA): TGTGCCAGCACCGACGGGGGTCTATACAATGAGCAGTTCTTC.

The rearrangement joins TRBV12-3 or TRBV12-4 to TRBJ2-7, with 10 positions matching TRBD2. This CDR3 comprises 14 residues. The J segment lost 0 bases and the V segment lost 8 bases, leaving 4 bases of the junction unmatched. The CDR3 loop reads CASRSGGSSYEQYF. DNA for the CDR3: TGTGCCAGCCGTAGCGGGGGGTCCTCCTACGAGCAGTACTTC.

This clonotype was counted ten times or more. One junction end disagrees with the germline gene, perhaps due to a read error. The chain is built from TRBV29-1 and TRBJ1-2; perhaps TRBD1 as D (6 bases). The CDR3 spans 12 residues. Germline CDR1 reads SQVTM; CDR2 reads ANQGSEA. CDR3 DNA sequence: TGCAGCGTGGAAGGACAGAACTATGGCTACACCTTC. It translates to CSVEGQNYGYTF.

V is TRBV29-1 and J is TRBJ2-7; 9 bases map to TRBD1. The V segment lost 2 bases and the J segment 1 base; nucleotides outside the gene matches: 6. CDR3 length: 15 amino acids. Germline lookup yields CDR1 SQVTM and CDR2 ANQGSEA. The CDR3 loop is CSVERRGTGSYEQYF. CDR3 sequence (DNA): TGCAGCGTTGAAAGAAGGGGGACAGGGTCCTACGAGCAGTACTTC.

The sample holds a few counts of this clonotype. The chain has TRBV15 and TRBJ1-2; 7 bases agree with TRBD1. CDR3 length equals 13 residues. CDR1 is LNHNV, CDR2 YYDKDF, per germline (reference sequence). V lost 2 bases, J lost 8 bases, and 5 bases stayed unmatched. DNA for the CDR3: TGTGCCACCAGCAGACTCAGGGACAGCGGCTACACCTTC. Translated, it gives CATSRLRDSGYTF.

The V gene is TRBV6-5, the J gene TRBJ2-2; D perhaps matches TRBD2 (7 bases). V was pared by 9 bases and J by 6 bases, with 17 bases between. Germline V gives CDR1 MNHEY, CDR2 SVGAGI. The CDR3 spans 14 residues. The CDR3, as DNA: TGTGCCAGTACCCTTGGCGGGGGCGCCGGGGAGCTGTTTTTT. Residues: CASTLGGGAGELFF.

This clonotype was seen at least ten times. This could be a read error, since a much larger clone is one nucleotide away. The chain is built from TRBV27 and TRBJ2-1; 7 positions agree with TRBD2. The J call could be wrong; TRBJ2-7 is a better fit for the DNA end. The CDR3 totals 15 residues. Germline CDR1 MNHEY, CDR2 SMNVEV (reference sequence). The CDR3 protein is CASSFLGGSYNEQYF. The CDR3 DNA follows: TGTGCCAGCAGTTTTCTCGGGGGGAGCTACAATGAGCAGTACTTC.